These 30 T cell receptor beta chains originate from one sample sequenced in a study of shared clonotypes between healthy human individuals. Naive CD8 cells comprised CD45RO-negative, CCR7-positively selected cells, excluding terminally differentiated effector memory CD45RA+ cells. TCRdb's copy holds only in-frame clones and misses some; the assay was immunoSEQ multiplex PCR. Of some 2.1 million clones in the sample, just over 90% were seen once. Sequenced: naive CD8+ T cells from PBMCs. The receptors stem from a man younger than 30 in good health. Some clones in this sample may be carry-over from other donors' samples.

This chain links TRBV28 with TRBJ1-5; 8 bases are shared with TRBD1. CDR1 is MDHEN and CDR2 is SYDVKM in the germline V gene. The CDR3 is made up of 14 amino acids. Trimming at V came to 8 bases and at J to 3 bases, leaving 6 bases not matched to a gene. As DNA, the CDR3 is TGTGCCAGCGGTCAGGGGGCGTACAATCAGCCCCAGCATTTT. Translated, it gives CASGQGAYNQPQHF. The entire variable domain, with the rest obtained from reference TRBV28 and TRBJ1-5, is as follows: DVKVTQSSRYLVKRTGEKVFLECVQDMDHENMFWYRQDPGLGLRLIYFSYDVKMKEKGDIPEGYSVSREKKERFSLILESASTNQTSMYLCASGQGAYNQPQHFGDGTRLSIL.

The DNA for the CDR3 is TGTGCCACCAGCGCCCGAATGAACACTGAAGCTTTCTTT. As protein: CATSARMNTEAFF. The J gene is TRBJ1-1, the V gene TRBV15; the D is unclear. This CDR3 has 13 residues. The V end lost 5 bases, the J end lost 0 bases, and 7 bases lay between the germline ends. From germline, CDR1 is LNHNV and CDR2 YYDKDF (reference sequence).

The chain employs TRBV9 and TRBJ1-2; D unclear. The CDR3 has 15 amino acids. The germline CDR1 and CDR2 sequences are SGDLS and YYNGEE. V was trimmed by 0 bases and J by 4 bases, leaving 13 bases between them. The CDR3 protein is CASSVVPSSPYGYTF. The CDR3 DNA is TGTGCCAGCAGCGTAGTTCCCAGCAGCCCCTATGGCTACACCTTC.

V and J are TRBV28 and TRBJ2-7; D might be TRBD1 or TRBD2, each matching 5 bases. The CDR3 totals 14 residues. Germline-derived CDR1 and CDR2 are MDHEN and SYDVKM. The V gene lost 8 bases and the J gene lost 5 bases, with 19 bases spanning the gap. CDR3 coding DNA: TGTGCCAGCCAGGCTGCCCGGGGCCACGACGAGCAGTACTTC. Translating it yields CASQAARGHDEQYF.

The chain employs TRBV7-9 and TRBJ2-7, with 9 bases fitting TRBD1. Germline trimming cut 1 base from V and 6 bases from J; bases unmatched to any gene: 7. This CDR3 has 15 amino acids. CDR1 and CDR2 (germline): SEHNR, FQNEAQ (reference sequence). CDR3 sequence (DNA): TGTGCCAGCAGCTTAGGGGGACAGGGTTCACCCGAGCAGTACTTC. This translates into CASSLGGQGSPEQYF.

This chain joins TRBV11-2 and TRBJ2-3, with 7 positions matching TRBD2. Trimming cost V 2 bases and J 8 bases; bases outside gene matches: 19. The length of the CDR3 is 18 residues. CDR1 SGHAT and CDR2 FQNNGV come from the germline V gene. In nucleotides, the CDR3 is TGTGCCAGCAGCTTATCCCCCATGGCGGGAGCCCCAGTGGGTACGCAGTATTTT. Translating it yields CASSLSPMAGAPVGTQYF.

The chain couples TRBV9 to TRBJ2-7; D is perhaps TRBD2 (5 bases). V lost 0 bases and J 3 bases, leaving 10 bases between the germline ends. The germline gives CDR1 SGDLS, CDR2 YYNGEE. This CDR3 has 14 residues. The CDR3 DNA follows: TGTGCCAGCAGCGTAGTAGCGACTGGCTACGAGCAGTACTTC. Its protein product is CASSVVATGYEQYF.

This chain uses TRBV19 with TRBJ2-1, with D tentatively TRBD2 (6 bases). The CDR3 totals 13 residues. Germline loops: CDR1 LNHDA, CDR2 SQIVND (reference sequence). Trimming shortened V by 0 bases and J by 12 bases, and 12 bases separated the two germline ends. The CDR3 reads CASSIDQGTGQFF. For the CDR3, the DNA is TGTGCCAGTAGTATAGATCAAGGGACTGGGCAGTTCTTC.

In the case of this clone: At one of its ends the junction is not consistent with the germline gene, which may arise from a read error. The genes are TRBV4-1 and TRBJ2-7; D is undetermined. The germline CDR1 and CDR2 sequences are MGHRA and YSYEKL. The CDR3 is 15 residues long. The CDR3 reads CASSQVPGNQLGSNF. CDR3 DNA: TGCGCCAGCAGCCAAGTCCCCGGAAACCAGCTGGGCAGCAACTTC.

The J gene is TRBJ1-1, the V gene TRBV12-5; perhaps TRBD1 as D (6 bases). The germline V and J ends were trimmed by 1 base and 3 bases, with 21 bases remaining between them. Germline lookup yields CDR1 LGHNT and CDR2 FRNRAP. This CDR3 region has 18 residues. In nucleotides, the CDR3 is TGTGCTAGTGGTTTGGCACTCCCAGTGGGGGCGTCGGACACTGAAGCTTTCTTT. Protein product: CASGLALPVGASDTEAFF.

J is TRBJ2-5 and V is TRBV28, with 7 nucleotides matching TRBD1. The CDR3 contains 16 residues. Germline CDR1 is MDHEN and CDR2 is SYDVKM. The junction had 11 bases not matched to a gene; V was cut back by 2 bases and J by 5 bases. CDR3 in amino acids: CASSLGVRGMRETQYF. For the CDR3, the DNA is TGTGCCAGCAGTTTAGGTGTCAGGGGGATGCGGGAGACCCAGTACTTC.

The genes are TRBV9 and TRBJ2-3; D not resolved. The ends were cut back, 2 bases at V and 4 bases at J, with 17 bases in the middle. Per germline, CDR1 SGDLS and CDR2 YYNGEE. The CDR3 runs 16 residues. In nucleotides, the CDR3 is TGTGCCAGCAGCGTCGGACGGGTTGGTAGGCCAGATACGCAGTATTTT. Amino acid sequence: CASSVGRVGRPDTQYF.

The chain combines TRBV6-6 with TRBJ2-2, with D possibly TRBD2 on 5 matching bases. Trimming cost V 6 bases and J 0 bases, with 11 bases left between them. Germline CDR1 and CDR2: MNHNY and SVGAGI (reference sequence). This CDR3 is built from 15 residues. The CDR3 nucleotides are TGTGCCAGCAGCCAGACTAATACGAACACCGGGGAGCTGTTTTTT. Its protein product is CASSQTNTNTGELFF.

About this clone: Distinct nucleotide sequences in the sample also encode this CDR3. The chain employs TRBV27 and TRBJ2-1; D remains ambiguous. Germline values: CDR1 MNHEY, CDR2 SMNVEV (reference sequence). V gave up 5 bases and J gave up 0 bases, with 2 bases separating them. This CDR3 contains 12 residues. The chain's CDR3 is CASSDSYNEQFF. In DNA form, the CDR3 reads TGTGCCAGCAGTGACTCCTACAATGAGCAGTTCTTC.

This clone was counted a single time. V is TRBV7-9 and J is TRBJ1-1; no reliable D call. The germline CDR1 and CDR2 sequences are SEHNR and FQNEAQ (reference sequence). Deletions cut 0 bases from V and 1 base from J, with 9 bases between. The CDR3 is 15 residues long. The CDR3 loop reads CASSLAGRGNTEAFF. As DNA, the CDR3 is TGTGCCAGCAGCTTAGCTGGACGCGGGAACACTGAAGCTTTCTTT.

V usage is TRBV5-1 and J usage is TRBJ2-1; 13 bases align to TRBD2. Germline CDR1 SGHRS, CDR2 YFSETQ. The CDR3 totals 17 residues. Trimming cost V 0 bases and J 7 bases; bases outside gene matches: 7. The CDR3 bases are TGCGCCAGCAGCTTGGTGGGACTAGCGGGGCCAGTTAATGAGCAGTTCTTC. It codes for CASSLVGLAGPVNEQFF.

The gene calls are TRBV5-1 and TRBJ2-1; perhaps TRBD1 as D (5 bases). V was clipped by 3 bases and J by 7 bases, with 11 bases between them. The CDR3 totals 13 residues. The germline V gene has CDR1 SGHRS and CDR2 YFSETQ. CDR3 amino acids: CASSYSRVNEQFF. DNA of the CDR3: TGCGCCAGCAGCTACTCCAGGGTTAATGAGCAGTTCTTC. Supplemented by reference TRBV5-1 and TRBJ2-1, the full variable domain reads KAGVTQTPRYLIKTRGQQVTLSCSPISGHRSVSWYQQTPGQGLQFLFEYFSETQRNKGNFPGRFSGRQFSNSRSEMNVSTLELGDSALYLCASSYSRVNEQFFGPGTRLTVL.

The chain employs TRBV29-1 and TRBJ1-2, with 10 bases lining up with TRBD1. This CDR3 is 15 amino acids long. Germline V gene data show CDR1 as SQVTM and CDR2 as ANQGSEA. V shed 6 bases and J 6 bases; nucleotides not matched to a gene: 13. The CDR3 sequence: CSVSRDRGGFDGYTF. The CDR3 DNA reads TGCAGCGTAAGCCGGGACAGGGGTGGATTCGATGGCTACACCTTC.

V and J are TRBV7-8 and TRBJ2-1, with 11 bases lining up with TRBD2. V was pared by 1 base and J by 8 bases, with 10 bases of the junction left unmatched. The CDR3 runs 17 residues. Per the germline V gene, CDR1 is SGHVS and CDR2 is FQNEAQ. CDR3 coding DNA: TGTGCCAGCAGCTTAGGACTAGCGGGGCTTACCGACCATGAGCAGTTCTTC. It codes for CASSLGLAGLTDHEQFF.

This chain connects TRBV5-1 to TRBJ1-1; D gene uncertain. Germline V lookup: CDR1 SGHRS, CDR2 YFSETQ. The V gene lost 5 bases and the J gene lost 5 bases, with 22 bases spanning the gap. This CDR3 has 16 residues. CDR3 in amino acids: CASRPLTSAGGTEAFF. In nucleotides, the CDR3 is TGCGCCAGCAGGCCTCTAACTTCTGCGGGAGGTACTGAAGCTTTCTTT.

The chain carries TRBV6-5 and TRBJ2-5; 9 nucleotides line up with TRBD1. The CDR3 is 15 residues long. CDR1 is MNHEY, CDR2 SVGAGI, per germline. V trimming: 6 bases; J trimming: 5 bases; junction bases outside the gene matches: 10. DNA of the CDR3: TGTGCCAGCAGGGTTGAACAGGGGGCTGAGGAGACCCAGTACTTC. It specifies CASRVEQGAEETQYF.

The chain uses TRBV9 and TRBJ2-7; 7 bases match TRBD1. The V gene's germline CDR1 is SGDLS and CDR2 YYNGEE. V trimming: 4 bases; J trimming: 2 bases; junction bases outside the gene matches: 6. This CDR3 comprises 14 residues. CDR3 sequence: CASSWARGTYEQYF. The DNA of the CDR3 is TGTGCCAGCAGCTGGGCCAGGGGGACCTACGAGCAGTACTTC.

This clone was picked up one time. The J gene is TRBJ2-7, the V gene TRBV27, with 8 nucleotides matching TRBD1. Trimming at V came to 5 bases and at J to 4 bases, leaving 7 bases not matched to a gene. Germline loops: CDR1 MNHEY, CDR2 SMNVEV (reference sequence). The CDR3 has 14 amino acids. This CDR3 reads CASSVRQGIYEQYF. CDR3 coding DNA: TGTGCCAGCAGTGTAAGACAGGGGATATACGAGCAGTACTTC.

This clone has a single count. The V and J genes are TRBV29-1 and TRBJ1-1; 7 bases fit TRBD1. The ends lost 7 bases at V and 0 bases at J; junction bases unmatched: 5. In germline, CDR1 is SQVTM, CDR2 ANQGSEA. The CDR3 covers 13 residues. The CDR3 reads CSGLQGLNTEAFF. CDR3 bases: TGCAGCGGCTTACAGGGGCTGAACACTGAAGCTTTCTTT. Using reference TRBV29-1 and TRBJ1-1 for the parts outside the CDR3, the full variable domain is SAVISQKPSRDICQRGTSLTIQCQVDSQVTMMFWYRQQPGQSLTLIATANQGSEATYESGFVIDKFPISRPNLTFSTLTVSNMSPEDSSIYLCSGLQGLNTEAFFGQGTRLTVV.

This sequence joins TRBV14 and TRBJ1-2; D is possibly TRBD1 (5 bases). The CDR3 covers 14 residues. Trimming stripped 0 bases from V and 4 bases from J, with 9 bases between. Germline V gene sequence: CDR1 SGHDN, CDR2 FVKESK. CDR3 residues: CASSQEGTGYGYTF. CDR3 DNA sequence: TGTGCCAGCAGCCAAGAAGGGACGGGCTATGGCTACACCTTC.

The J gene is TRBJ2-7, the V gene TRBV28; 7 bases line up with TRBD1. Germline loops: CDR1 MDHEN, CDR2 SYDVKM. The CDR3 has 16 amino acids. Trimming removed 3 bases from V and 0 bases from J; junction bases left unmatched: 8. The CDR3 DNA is TGTGCCAGCAGTTTTTCGGGGACAGCAGTCTCCTACGAGCAGTACTTC. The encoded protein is CASSFSGTAVSYEQYF. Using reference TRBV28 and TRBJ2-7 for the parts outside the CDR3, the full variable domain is DVKVTQSSRYLVKRTGEKVFLECVQDMDHENMFWYRQDPGLGLRLIYFSYDVKMKEKGDIPEGYSVSREKKERFSLILESASTNQTSMYLCASSFSGTAVSYEQYFGPGTRLTVT.

The CDR3 DNA reads as TGTGCCAGCAGCTCGGTCCTGCGTTCCGGGGCCAACGTCCTGACTTTC. Its translation is CASSSVLRSGANVLTF. The chain carries TRBV7-9 and TRBJ2-6; D is ambiguous. Trimming took 4 bases from V and 4 from J, leaving 14 bases between them. Per germline, CDR1 SEHNR and CDR2 FQNEAQ (reference sequence). The CDR3 has 16 amino acids. Based on the CDR3 plus reference TRBV7-9 and TRBJ2-6, the full variable domain is DTGVSQNPRHKITKRGQNVTFRCDPISEHNRLYWYRQTLGQGPEFLTYFQNEAQLEKSRLLSDRFSAERPKGSFSTLEIQRTEQGDSAMYLCASSSVLRSGANVLTFGAGSRLTVL.

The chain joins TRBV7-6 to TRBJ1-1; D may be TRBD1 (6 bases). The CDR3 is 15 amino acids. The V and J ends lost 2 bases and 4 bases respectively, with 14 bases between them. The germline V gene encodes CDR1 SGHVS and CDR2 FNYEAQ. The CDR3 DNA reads TGTGCCAGCAGCTTAAGGGGACATTCGATCACTGAAGCTTTCTTT. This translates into CASSLRGHSITEAFF.

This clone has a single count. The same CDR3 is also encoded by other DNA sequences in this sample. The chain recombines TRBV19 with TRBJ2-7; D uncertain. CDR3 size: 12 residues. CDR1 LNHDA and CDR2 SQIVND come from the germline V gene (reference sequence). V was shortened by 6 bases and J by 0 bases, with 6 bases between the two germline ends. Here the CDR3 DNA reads TGTGCCAGTAGCCTTGACTCCTACGAGCAGTACTTC. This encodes CASSLDSYEQYF.

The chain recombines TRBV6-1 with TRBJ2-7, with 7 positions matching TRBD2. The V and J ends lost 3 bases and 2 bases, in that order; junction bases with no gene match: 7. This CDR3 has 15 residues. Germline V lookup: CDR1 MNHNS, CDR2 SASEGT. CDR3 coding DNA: TGTGCCAGCAGTGAGGTGGGGCTAGCGGCCTACGAGCAGTACTTC. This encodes CASSEVGLAAYEQYF.